The present T cell receptor (beta chain) was sequenced within a study of blood T cell repertoires in COVID-19 (dated by TCRdb to between 2020 and 2021). Regarding the study in general: Samples from collaborators originated in the United States, Italy and Spain and spanned both the acute and convalescent phases of COVID-19. The prospective study material was composed of cDNA or gDNA derived from T cells, B-cell-depleted T cells, or PBMCs. The dataset comprised deeply sampled blood TCRbeta repertoires from subjects exposed to, actively infected with, or recovered from COVID-19. The repertoires were made available in a free public database intended to serve as a resource for research on the immune response to SARS-CoV-2. Samples were obtained from the ongoing ImmuneRACE study (first 160 participants) and from 950 to 1,500 subjects provided by 6 global collaborators. Sample metadata almost always included a de-identified subject ID, COVID-19 status, age in years and sex. Where HLA class I and class II types were available, the types were taken from metadata supplied by the sample provider, not from assay-based typing.

In the case of this clone: Its antigen specificity is not known. No base quality information exists; no much larger clone differs at one position.

Broader findings and caveats from the paper: The quantity of clinical and demographic metadata differed by source and by participant and was supplied without curation.

The V end loses 3 bases and the J end loses 3 bases, and a stretch of 8 bases separates them. CDR1 LNHDA and CDR2 SQIVND are derived from the germline V gene (reference sequence). From the cysteine up to the phenylalanine, the CDR3 has a length of 14 residues. Solely the CDR3 DNA is kept, with 42 bases framed from the first base. Samples from volunteer blood donors who had recovered from COVID-19 were contributed by a second Seattle source. Each collaborating institution followed its own protocols to collect whole blood in K2EDTA tubes. For TCRbeta analysis, collaborator samples were shipped as frozen whole blood, as isolated PBMCs, or as DNA extracted from either sample type. TCRbeta CDR3 regions were amplified from genomic DNA by means of the immunoSEQ Assay, a bias-controlled multiplex PCR. On the authors' methods: Within the assay, amplification of reference gene primers was used to estimate how many nucleated cells each sample contained. Sequence reads were collapsed and filtered to measure the absolute abundance of every unique TCRbeta CDR3 rearrangement. For each sample, productive Simpson clonality was calculated as the square root of Simpson's diversity index over productive rearrangements. This immuneACCESS table, as held by TCRdb, lists in-frame sequences with V and J called but not all clones. Of the missing ones, under half trace to an unresolved V gene in checked studies; the others have no known cause. The V and J calls and clone size were taken over from that table, and D and trimming were inferred from the DNA. The sample table records under 300,000 clones; roughly 90% of these occur just once. The ten largest clones take up about 2.2% of the sample.

Sequenced sample: peripheral blood. Recombination linked TRBV19 to TRBJ1-4, with a tentative D gene TRBD1 over 6 matching bases. The sequence came from a man aged 30-40 years who had recovered from COVID-19. The CDR3 region: CASSIGQSNEKLFF. The base sequence is TGTGCCAGTAGTATTGGACAGTCTAATGAAAAACTGTTTTTT.